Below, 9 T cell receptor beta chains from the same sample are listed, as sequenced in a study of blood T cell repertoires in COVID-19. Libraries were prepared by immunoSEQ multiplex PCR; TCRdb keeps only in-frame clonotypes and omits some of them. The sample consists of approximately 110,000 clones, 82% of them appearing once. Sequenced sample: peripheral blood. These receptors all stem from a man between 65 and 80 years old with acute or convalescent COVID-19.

The DNA for the CDR3 is TGTGCCAGCAGCCTCAGGGAGGAGGGCAATCAGCCCCAGCATTTT. Protein: CASSLREEGNQPQHF. The V and J genes are TRBV6-5 and TRBJ1-5, with D possibly matching TRBD1 (5 bases). Per the germline V gene, CDR1 is MNHEY and CDR2 is SVGAGI. The CDR3 spans 15 residues. The germline V and J ends were trimmed by 6 bases and 2 bases, with 14 bases remaining between them.

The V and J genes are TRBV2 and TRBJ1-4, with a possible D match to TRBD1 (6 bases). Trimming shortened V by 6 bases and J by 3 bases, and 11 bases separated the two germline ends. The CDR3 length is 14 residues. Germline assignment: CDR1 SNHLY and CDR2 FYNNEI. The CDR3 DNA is TGTGCCAGCAGCTCAGGGGCGGCTAATGAAAAACTGTTTTTT. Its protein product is CASSSGAANEKLFF.

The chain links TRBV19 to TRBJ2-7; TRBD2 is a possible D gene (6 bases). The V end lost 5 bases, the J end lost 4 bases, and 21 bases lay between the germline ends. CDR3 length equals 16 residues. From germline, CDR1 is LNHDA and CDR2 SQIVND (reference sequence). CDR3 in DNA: TGTGCCAGTAGTCAATCTCTCGGGGGAAGGACTTACGAGCAGTACTTC. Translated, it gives CASSQSLGGRTYEQYF. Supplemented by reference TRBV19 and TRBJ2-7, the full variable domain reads DGGITQSPKYLFRKEGQNVTLSCEQNLNHDAMYWYRQDPGQGLRLIYYSQIVNDFQKGDIAEGYSVSREKKESFPLTVTSAQKNPTAFYLCASSQSLGGRTYEQYFGPGTRLTVT.

This CDR3 is CATSRDATGGNQPQHF. CDR3 coding DNA: TGTGCCACCAGCAGAGATGCGACGGGGGGCAATCAGCCCCAGCATTTT. The chain combines TRBV15 with TRBJ1-5; TRBD1 is a possible D gene (5 bases). There are 16 residues in the CDR3. CDR1 and CDR2 (germline): LNHNV, YYDKDF (reference sequence). V shed 0 bases and J shed 2 bases, with 11 bases lying between them.

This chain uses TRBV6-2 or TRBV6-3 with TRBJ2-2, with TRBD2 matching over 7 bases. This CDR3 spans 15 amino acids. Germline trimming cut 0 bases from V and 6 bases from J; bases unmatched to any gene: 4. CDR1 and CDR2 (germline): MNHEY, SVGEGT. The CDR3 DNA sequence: TGTGCCAGCAGTTACTCGAGGGACTACCCCGGGGAGCTGTTTTTT. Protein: CASSYSRDYPGELFF.

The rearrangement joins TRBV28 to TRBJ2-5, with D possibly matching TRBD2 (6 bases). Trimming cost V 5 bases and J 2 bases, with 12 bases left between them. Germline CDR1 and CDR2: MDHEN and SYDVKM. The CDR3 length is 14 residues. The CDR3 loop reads CASSPQSGQETQYF. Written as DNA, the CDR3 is TGTGCCAGCAGTCCCCAAAGCGGGCAAGAGACCCAGTACTTC.

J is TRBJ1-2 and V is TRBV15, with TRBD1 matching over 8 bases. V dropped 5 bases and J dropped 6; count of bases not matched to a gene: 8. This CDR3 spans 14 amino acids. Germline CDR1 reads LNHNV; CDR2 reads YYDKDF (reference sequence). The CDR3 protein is CATSSQTGGNGYTF. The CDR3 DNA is TGTGCCACCAGCTCACAAACAGGGGGAAATGGCTACACCTTC.

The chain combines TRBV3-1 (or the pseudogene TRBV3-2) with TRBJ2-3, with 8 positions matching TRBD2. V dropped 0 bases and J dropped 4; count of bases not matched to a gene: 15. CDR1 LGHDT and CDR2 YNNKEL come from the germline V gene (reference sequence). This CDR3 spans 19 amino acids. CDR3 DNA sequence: TGTGCCAGCAGCCAAGAATCTTTAGGGGCGGGAGGTCCTCCAGATACGCAGTATTTT. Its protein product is CASSQESLGAGGPPDTQYF.

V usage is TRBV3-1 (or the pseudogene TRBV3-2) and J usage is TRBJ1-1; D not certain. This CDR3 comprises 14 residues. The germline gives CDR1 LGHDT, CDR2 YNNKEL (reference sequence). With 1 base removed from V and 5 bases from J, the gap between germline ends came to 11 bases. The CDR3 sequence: CASSQAVGGTEAFF. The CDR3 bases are TGTGCCAGCAGCCAAGCCGTGGGAGGTACTGAAGCTTTCTTT.